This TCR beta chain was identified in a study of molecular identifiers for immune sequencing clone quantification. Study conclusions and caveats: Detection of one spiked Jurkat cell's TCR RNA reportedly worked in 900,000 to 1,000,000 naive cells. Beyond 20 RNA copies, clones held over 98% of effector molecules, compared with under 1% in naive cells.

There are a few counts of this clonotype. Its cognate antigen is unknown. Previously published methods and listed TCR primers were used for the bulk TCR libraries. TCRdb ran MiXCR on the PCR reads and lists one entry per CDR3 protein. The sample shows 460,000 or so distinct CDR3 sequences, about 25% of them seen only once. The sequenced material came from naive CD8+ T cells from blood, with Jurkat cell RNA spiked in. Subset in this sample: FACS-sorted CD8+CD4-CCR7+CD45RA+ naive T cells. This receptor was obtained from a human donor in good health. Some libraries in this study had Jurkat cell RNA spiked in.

The CDR3 DNA reads as TGCGCCAGCAGCCCCGGGGCAGGGCAAGGAAACACCATATATTTT. Translation gives CASSPGAGQGNTIYF. V usage is TRBV4-3 and J usage is TRBJ1-3; D is possibly TRBD1 (5 bases). This CDR3 has 15 amino acids. Germline assignment: CDR1 LGHNA and CDR2 YSLEER. V was shortened by 4 bases and J by 4 bases, with 14 bases between the two germline ends.